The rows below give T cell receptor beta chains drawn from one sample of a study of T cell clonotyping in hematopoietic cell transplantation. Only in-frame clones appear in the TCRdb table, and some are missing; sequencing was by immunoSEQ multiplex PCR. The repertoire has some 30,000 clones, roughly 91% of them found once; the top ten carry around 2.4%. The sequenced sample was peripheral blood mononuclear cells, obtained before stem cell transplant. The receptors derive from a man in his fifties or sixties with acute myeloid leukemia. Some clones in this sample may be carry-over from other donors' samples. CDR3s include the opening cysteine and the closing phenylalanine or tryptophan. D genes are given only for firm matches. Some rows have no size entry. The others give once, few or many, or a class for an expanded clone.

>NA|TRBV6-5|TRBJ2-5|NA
CASSPGEETQYF
TGTGCCAGCAGCCCAGGGGAAGAGACCCAGTACTTC
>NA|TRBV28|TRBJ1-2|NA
CASSSPTRGYTF
TGTGCCAGCAGTTCTCCAACCAGGGGCTACACCTTC
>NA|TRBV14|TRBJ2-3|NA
CASSQGRGAYTDTQYF
TGTGCCAGCAGCCAAGGACGGGGGGCTTACACAGATACGCAGTATTTT
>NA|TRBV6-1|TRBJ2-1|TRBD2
CATAGLAGSYNEQFF
TGTGCCACCGCCGGACTAGCGGGTTCCTACAATGAGCAGTTCTTC
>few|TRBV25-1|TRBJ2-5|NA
CASSSLALRETQYF
TGTGCCAGCAGTTCACTAGCCTTAAGGGAGACCCAGTACTTC
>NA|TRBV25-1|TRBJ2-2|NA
CASSELRAANTGELFF
TGTGCCAGCAGTGAACTCCGGGCGGCGAACACCGGGGAGCTGTTTTTT
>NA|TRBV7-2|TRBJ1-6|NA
CASSGQFNSPLHF
TGTGCCAGCAGCGGTCAGTTTAATTCACCCCTCCACTTT
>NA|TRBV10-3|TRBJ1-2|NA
CAISEIGQNYGYTF
TGTGCCATCAGTGAAATAGGGCAGAACTATGGCTACACCTTC
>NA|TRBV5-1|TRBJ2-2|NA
CASRLTGANTGELFF
TGCGCCAGCAGATTGACAGGAGCTAACACCGGGGAGCTGTTTTTT
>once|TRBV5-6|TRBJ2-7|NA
CASSLKHSYEQYF
TGTGCCAGCAGCTTAAAGCACTCCTACGAGCAGTACTTC
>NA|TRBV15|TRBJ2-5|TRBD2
CATSSGLAGGETQYF
TGTGCCACCAGCAGTGGCCTAGCGGGGGGAGAGACCCAGTACTTC
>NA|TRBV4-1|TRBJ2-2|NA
CASSPRNGELFF
TGCGCCAGCAGCCCCCGTAACGGGGAGCTGTTTTTT
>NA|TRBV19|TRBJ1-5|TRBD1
CASSSPGTGVSNQPQHF
TGTGCCAGTAGTAGCCCCGGGACAGGGGTTAGCAATCAGCCCCAGCATTTT
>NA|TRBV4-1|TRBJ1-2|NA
CASSQARTAGYGYTF
TGCGCCAGCAGCCAAGCGCGGACCGCTGGTTATGGCTACACCTTC
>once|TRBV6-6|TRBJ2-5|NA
CASSYPGEETQYF
TGTGCCAGCAGTTACCCCGGCGAAGAGACCCAGTACTTC
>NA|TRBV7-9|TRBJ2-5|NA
CASSLGQGSQETQYF
TGTGCCAGCAGCTTAGGTCAGGGAAGTCAAGAGACCCAGTACTTC
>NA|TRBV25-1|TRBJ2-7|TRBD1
CASSESGQGERYEQYF
TGTGCCAGCAGTGAATCGGGACAGGGGGAGAGGTACGAGCAGTACTTC
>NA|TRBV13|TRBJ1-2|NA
CASSLRTNYGYTF
TGTGCCAGCAGCTTACGTACTAACTATGGCTACACCTTC
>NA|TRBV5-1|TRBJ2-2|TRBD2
CASILDTGGTGELFF
TGCGCCAGCATCCTAGATACGGGAGGGACCGGGGAGCTGTTTTTT
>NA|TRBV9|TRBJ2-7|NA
CASSRDPYEQYF
TGTGCCAGCAGCCGGGACCCCTACGAGCAGTACTTC
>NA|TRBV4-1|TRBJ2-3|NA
CASSLRDGTTDTQYF
TGCGCCAGCAGTCTCCGGGACGGAACCACAGATACGCAGTATTTT
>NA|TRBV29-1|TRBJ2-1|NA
CSASLVSDGNEQFF
TGCAGCGCATCACTAGTGAGCGATGGCAATGAGCAGTTCTTC
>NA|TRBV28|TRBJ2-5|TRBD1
CASSPPDRGLGVNEETQYF
TGTGCCAGCAGTCCCCCAGACAGGGGGCTGGGTGTGAATGAAGAGACCCAGTACTTC
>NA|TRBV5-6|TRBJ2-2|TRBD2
CASSPRGEGTGELFF
TGTGCCAGCAGCCCTCGGGGGGAGGGGACCGGGGAGTTGTTTTTT
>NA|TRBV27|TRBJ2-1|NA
CASSFLFDGVGLEQFF
TGTGCCAGCAGTTTTCTCTTCGACGGAGTTGGGTTAGAGCAGTTCTTC
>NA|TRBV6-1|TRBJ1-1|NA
CASSAEGGTEAFF
TGTGCCAGCAGTGCAGAGGGAGGCACTGAAGCTTTCTTT
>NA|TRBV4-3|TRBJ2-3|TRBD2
CASSQDWLAGGTDTQYF
TGCGCCAGCAGCCAAGATTGGCTAGCGGGGGGTACAGATACGCAGTATTTT
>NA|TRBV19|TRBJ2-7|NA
CASSPSSGTYEQYF
TGTGCCAGTAGCCCCTCGTCGGGTACGTACGAGCAGTACTTC
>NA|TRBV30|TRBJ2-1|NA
CAWRGGGTTLISSYNEQFF
TGTGCCTGGAGGGGGGGCGGGACTACCCTTATCAGCTCCTACAATGAGCAGTTCTTC
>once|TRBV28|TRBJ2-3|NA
CASSLFRRSPSTDTQYF
TGTGCCAGCAGTTTATTTAGGAGGTCCCCTAGCACAGATACGCAGTATTTT
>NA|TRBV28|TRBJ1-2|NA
CASSFPSYRGTNYGYTF
TGTGCCAGCAGTTTCCCCTCTTACCGGGGAACTAACTATGGCTACACCTTC
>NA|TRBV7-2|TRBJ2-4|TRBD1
CASSLGQGVQNIQYF
TGTGCCAGCAGCTTAGGACAGGGGGTTCAAAACATTCAGTACTTC
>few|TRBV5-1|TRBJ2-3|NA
CASSPRSGDTQYF
TGCGCCAGCAGCCCGAGGTCCGGAGATACGCAGTATTTT
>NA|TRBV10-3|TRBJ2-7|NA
CAIRGRLSYEQYF
TGTGCCATCAGGGGTAGACTCTCCTACGAGCAGTACTTC
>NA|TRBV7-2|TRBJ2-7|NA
CASSLAWRDYEQYF
TGTGCCAGCAGCTTAGCGTGGAGGGACTACGAGCAGTACTTC
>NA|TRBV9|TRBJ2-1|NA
CASSVSGNEQFF
TGTGCCAGCAGCGTTAGCGGCAATGAGCAGTTCTTC
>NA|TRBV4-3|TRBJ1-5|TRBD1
CASSQDPRGDQPQHF
TGCGCCAGCAGCCAAGATCCCAGGGGGGATCAGCCCCAGCATTTT
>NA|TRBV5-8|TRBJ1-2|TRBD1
CASSPYAGQGFFRGYTF
TGTGCCAGCAGTCCCTATGCAGGACAGGGATTCTTTAGAGGCTACACCTTC
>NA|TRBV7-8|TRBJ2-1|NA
CASSLDGGGLSEQFF
TGTGCCAGCAGCCTAGATGGGGGAGGACTGAGTGAGCAGTTCTTC
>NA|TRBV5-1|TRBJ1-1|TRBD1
CASSSETGLVTEAFF
TGCGCCAGCAGCTCGGAGACAGGGCTAGTCACTGAAGCTTTCTTT
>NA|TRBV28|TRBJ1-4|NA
CASSLSRRIEKLFF
TGTGCCAGCAGTTTAAGCAGGAGAATTGAAAAACTGTTTTTT